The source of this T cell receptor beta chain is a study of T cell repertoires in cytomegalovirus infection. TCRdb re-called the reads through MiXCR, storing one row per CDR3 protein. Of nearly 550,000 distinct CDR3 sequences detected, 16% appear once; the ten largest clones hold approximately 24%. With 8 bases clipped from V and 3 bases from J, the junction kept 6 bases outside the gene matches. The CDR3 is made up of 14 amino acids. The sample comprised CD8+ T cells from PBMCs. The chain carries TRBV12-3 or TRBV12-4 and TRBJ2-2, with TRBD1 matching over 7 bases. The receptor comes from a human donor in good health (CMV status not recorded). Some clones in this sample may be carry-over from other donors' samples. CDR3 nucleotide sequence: TGTGCCAGCTCCACAGGGGAGCACACCGGGGAGCTGTTTTTT. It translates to CASSTGEHTGELFF.